Presented here are 17 T cell receptor beta chains from one specimen sequenced in a study of Graves' ophthalmopathy and Graves' hyperthyroidism. For repertoire sequencing, the TCR beta CDR3 regions were amplified from RNA transcripts. HTBI-primed first-round RT-PCR preceded second-round multiplex PCR. TCRdb reprocessed the multiplex PCR reads via MiXCR and lists one record per CDR3 protein. The sample comprises about 380,000 distinct CDR3 sequences, 15% of which are singletons, and 5.5% to 8% rests with the top ten. The sample comprised peripheral blood. These receptors originate from a woman younger than 30 with stable Graves' hyperthyroidism.

At least ten counts were recorded for this clonotype. J is TRBJ2-7 and V is TRBV24-1; 7 bases are a match to TRBD1. Losses at the gene ends were 3 bases for V and 6 bases for J; bases not matched to a gene: 4. The CDR3 is 13 residues long. Germline CDR1 reads KGHDR; CDR2 reads SFDVKD. CDR3 sequence reads: CATSDPNRGEQYF. The CDR3 DNA sequence: TGTGCCACCAGTGATCCCAACAGGGGCGAGCAGTACTTC.

In the case of this clonotype: This likely comes from a read error, as the CDR3 has no conserved phenylalanine or tryptophan at its end. Because the CDR3's place on the DNA is in doubt, the DNA is left out and the CDR3 is given as listed by TCRdb. J is TRBJ1-2 and V is TRBV29-1; the table's D gene call, TRBD1, was not cross checked with the DNA. Germline-derived CDR1 and CDR2 are SQVTM and ANQGSEA. The CDR3 length equals 11 residues, ends included. CDR3 sequence reads: CRVEEGTGPTY.

This clonotype came up a few times. The chain combines TRBV11-1 with TRBJ2-4; D might be TRBD1 or TRBD2, each matching 6 bases. Germline V gene data show CDR1 as SGHAT and CDR2 as FQDESV (reference sequence). V was shortened by 5 bases and J by 1 base, with 24 bases between the two germline ends. The CDR3 totals 19 residues. The CDR3 region has the DNA TGTGCCAGCAGCGAGTTCCGGGGGCCCAGGCCTTTTGCCAAAAACATTCAGTACTTC. The encoded protein is CASSEFRGPRPFAKNIQYF.

The chain is built from TRBV29-1 and TRBJ2-2; D might be TRBD1 (5 bases). The V end lost 1 base, the J end lost 2 bases, and 11 bases lay between the germline ends. Per germline, CDR1 SQVTM and CDR2 ANQGSEA. The CDR3 has 15 residues. The CDR3 spells CSVEVRTRNTGELFF. The DNA for the CDR3 is TGCAGCGTTGAAGTTCGGACACGTAACACCGGGGAGCTGTTTTTT.

This clonotype was observed many times. The J gene is TRBJ1-2, the V gene TRBV11-3; D gene unclear. Trimming cost V 3 bases and J 8 bases, with 16 bases left between them. Germline-derived CDR1 and CDR2 are SGHNT and YENEEA. CDR3 length equals 14 residues. CDR3 loop: CASSFRKRVGGYTF. CDR3 bases: TGTGCCAGCAGCTTCCGGAAACGGGTGGGGGGCTACACCTTC.

This clonotype came up a few times. The CDR3 nucleotides are TGTGCCAGCAGCTGGAGCCAGCGGCCCCAAGAGACCCAGTACTTC. Its protein product is CASSWSQRPQETQYF. The chain is built from TRBV7-8 and TRBJ2-5; TRBD2 is a possible D gene (5 bases). V lost 4 bases, J lost 1 base, and 13 bases lay in between. Germline CDR1 SGHVS, CDR2 FQNEAQ. This CDR3 comprises 15 residues.

A few counts support this clonotype. The chain is built from TRBV11-2 and TRBJ1-2; tentatively, D is TRBD1 (5 bases). The V end was cut by 3 bases, the J end by 0 bases, with 14 bases between. There are 16 residues in the CDR3. Germline CDR1 reads SGHAT; CDR2 reads FQNNGV. The CDR3 is CASSFPVGTANYGYTF. As DNA, the CDR3 is TGTGCCAGCAGCTTCCCAGTTGGGACGGCTAACTATGGCTACACCTTC. Looking up the rest from reference TRBV11-2 and TRBJ1-2 gives the full variable domain: EAGVAQSPRYKIIEKRQSVAFWCNPISGHATLYWYQQILGQGPKLLIQFQNNGVVDDSQLPKDRFSAERLKGVDSTLKIQPAKLEDSAVYLCASSFPVGTANYGYTFGSGTRLTVV.

This clonotype was seen repeatedly, ten times or more. The rearrangement joins TRBV9 to TRBJ2-7; D gene ambiguous. CDR1 and CDR2 from the germline V gene are SGDLS and YYNGEE. This CDR3 is built from 13 residues. V was cut by 1 base and J by 5 bases, with 10 bases left in between. CDR3 sequence: CASSVPGSNEQYF. The CDR3 nucleotides read TGTGCCAGCAGCGTACCAGGTTCCAACGAGCAGTACTTC.

The chain uses TRBV7-9 and TRBJ2-7; TRBD2 aligns across 10 bases. Germline V gene data show CDR1 as SEHNR and CDR2 as FQNEAQ (reference sequence). CDR3 length: 14 residues. Losses at the gene ends were 5 bases for V and 5 bases for J; bases not matched to a gene: 6. The CDR3 DNA is TGTGCCAGCAGCACCAGCGGGGGGGCCCACGAGCAGTACTTC. It encodes CASSTSGGAHEQYF.

For this clonotype: The final CDR3 position lacks the conserved phenylalanine or tryptophan, pointing to a likely read error. V gene TRBV6-1 combines with J gene TRBJ1-5; D ambiguous. The CDR3 extends over 17 amino acids. V lost 4 bases to trimming and J lost 1 base, with 17 bases between them. CDR1 and CDR2 from the germline V gene are MNHNS and SASEGT. The CDR3, as DNA: TGTGCCAGCAGTGTACAGCATGAGCTCCTAAGCAATCAGCCCCAGCATTTG. Residues: CASSVQHELLSNQPQHL.

This chain connects TRBV11-2 to TRBJ2-2; 7 bases fit TRBD1. The length of the CDR3 is 14 residues. Germline V lookup: CDR1 SGHAT, CDR2 FQNNGV. The ends lost 6 bases at V and 7 bases at J; junction bases unmatched: 8. The CDR3 nucleotides are TGTGCCAGCAGACAACAGGGGTCTGACGGGGAGCTGTTTTTT. Amino acids: CASRQQGSDGELFF.

This chain joins TRBV3-1 and TRBJ2-7; D call uncertain. The CDR3 extends over 15 amino acids. With 0 bases removed from V and 4 bases from J, the gap between germline ends came to 13 bases. CDR1 and CDR2 (germline): LGHDT, YNNKEL (reference sequence). The CDR3 sequence is CASSQDIQDWYEQYF. The DNA for the CDR3 is TGTGCCAGCAGCCAAGATATCCAGGATTGGTACGAGCAGTACTTC.

This chain links TRBV5-1 with TRBJ2-7; 9 bases align to TRBD1. This CDR3 has 16 amino acids. V lost 6 bases and J lost 2; bases outside the gene matches: 12. Germline V CDR1 and CDR2: SGHRS, YFSETQ. CDR3: CASKPTKTGGAYEQYF. In nucleotides, the CDR3 is TGCGCCAGCAAACCCACTAAGACAGGGGGGGCCTACGAGCAGTACTTC.

Only a few counts were recorded for this clonotype. The chain uses TRBV5-1 and TRBJ2-6; perhaps TRBD1 as D (5 bases). This CDR3 has 19 residues. Germline assignment: CDR1 SGHRS and CDR2 YFSETQ. Trimming left V 1 base short and J 0 bases short, with 17 bases between. The CDR3, as DNA: TGCGCCAGCAGCTTGTTAGTCGGCAGGGCAAGCTCTGGGGCCAACGTCCTGACTTTC. Its protein is CASSLLVGRASSGANVLTF. Combining the CDR3 with reference TRBV5-1 and TRBJ2-6 gives the whole variable domain KAGVTQTPRYLIKTRGQQVTLSCSPISGHRSVSWYQQTPGQGLQFLFEYFSETQRNKGNFPGRFSGRQFSNSRSEMNVSTLELGDSALYLCASSLLVGRASSGANVLTFGAGSRLTVL.

A word on this clonotype: Mismatch with germline at one junction end may stem from a read error. The DNA for the CDR3 is TGCGCCAGTAGCTTGATGGGGTTCAATTCACACCTCCACTTT. Its protein product is CASSLMGFNSHLHF. The chain links TRBV5-1 to TRBJ1-6; D gene uncertain. CDR1 is SGHRS and CDR2 is YFSETQ in the germline V gene. This CDR3 has 14 amino acids.

The chain has TRBV19 and TRBJ1-3; 10 bases map to TRBD1. The CDR3 loop spans 16 amino acids. Trimming removed 5 bases from V and 0 bases from J; junction bases left unmatched: 4. Looked up from germline, CDR1 is LNHDA and CDR2 is SQIVND (reference sequence). CDR3: CASSPGQGNSGNTIYF. In DNA, the CDR3 is TGTGCCAGTAGTCCGGGACAGGGGAACTCTGGAAACACCATATATTTT.

This clonotype was found many times. The rearrangement uses TRBV12-5 and TRBJ1-1; TRBD1 might be the D (5 bases). The V end was cut by 3 bases, the J end by 2 bases, with 7 bases between. This CDR3 has 13 residues. From germline, CDR1 is LGHNT and CDR2 FRNRAP. CDR3: CASGLDRNTEAFF. The CDR3, as DNA: TGTGCTAGTGGTTTAGACAGAAACACTGAAGCTTTCTTT.